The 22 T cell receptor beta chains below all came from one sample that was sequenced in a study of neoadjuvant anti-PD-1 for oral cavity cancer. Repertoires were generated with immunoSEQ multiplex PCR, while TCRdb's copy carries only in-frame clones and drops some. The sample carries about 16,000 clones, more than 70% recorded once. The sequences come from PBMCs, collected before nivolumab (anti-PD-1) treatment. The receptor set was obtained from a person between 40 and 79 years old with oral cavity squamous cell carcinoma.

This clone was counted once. Written as DNA, the CDR3 is TGCAGTGCTAGACATAGGCTAGTAGAGTTCTTC. Protein: CSARHRLVEFF. The chain couples TRBV20-1 to TRBJ2-1; D is uncertain. This CDR3 is 11 amino acids long. Germline assignment: CDR1 DFQATT and CDR2 SNEGSKA (reference sequence). V lost 2 bases and J 14 bases, leaving 13 bases between the germline ends.

In DNA, the CDR3 is TGTGCCAGCCGTCGTGGGGGTTGGGTCGGCACTGAAGCTTTCTTT. This sequence encodes CASRRGGWVGTEAFF. The chain is built from TRBV28 and TRBJ1-1; tentatively, D is TRBD1 (5 bases). This CDR3 is 15 amino acids long. CDR1 is MDHEN, CDR2 SYDVKM, per germline. V lost 8 bases and J lost 4, with 20 bases in between.

DNA for the CDR3: TGTGCCTGGAGTGTAAACGGATTGAGAGCTTTCTTT. Amino acids: CAWSVNGLRAFF. The chain joins TRBV30 to TRBJ1-1; D is unresolved. The CDR3 totals 12 residues. CDR1 and CDR2 (germline): GTSNPN, SVGIG (reference sequence). Deletions cut 0 bases from V and 10 bases from J, with 12 bases between.

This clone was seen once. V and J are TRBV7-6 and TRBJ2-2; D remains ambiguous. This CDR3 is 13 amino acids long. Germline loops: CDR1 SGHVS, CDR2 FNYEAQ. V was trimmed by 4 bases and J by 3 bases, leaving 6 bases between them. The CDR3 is CASSSVYTGELFF. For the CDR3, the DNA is TGTGCCAGCAGCTCCGTATACACCGGGGAGCTGTTTTTT.

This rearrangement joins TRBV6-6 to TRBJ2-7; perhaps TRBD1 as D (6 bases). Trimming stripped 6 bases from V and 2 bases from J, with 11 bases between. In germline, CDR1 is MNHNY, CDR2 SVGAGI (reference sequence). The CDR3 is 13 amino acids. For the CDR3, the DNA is TGTGCCAGCAGCCCGGACAGTACCTACGAGCAGTACTTC. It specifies CASSPDSTYEQYF.

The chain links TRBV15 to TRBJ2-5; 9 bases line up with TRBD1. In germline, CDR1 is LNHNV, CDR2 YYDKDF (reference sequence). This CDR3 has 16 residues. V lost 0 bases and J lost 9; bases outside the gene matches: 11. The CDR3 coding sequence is TGTGCCACCAGCAGAGACTTACCGGGACAGGGAGGCCCCCAGTACTTC. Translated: CATSRDLPGQGGPQYF.

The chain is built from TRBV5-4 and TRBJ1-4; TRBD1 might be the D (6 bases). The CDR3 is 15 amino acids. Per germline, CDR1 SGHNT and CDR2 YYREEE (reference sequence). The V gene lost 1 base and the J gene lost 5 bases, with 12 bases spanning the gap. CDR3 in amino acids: CASSLTAGGNEKLFF. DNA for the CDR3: TGTGCCAGCAGCTTGACTGCGGGGGGCAATGAAAAACTGTTTTTT.

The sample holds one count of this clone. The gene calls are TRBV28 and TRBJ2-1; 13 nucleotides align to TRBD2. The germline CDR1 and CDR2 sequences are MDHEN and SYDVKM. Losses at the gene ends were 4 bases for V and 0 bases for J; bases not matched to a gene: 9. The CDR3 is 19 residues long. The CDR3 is CASSSPPWTSGSSYNEQFF. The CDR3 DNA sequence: TGTGCCAGCAGTTCCCCACCTTGGACTAGCGGGAGCTCCTACAATGAGCAGTTCTTC.

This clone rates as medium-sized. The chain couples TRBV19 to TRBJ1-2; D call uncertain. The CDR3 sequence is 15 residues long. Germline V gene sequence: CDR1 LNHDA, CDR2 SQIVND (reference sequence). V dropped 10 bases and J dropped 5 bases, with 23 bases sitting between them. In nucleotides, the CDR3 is TGTGCCACCGACCTCTCACCAGACCAAGGGTATGGCTACACCTTC. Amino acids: CATDLSPDQGYGYTF.

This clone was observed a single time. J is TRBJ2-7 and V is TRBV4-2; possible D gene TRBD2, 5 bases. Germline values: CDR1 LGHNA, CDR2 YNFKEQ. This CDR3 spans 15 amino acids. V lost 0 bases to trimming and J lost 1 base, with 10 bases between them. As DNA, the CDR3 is TGTGCCAGCAGCCAAGAGTGGGCGGGTTCCTACGAGCAGTACTTC. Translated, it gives CASSQEWAGSYEQYF.

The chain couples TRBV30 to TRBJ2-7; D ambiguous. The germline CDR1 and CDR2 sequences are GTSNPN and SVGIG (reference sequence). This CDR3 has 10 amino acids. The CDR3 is CAWSNRSAGV. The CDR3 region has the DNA TGTGCCTGGAGTAACCGATCTGCTGGTGTC.

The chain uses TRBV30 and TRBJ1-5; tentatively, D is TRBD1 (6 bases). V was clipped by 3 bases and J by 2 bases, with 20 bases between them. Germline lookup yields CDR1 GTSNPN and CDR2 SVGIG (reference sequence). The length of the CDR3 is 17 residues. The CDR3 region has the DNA TGTGCCTGGAGCGGGGTGGGGGCGGGGGTACGCAATCAGCCCCAGCATTTT. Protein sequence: CAWSGVGAGVRNQPQHF.

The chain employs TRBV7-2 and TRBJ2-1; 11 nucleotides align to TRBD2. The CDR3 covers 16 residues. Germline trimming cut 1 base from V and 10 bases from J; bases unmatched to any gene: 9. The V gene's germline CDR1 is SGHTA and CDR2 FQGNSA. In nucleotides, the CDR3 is TGTGCCAGCAGCTTAGTTTCGGCTAGCGGGGGGAACGAGCAGTTCTTC. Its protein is CASSLVSASGGNEQFF.

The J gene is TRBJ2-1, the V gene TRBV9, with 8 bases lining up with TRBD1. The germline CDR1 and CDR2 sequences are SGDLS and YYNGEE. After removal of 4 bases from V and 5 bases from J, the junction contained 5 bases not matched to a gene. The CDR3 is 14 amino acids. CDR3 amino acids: CASSRWTGNNEQFF. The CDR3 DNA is TGTGCCAGCAGCAGATGGACAGGGAACAATGAGCAGTTCTTC.

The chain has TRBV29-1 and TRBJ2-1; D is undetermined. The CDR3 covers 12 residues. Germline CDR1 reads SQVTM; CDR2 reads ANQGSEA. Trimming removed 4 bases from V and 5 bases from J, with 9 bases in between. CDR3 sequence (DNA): TGCAGCGTTGCGAATTGGAACAATGAGCAGTTCTTC. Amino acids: CSVANWNNEQFF.

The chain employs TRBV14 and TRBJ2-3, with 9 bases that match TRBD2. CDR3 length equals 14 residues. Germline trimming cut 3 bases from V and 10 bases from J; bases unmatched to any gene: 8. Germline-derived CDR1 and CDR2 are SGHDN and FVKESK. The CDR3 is CASSQAGGHTAQYF. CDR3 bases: TGTGCCAGCAGCCAGGCGGGGGGGCATACTGCGCAGTATTTT.

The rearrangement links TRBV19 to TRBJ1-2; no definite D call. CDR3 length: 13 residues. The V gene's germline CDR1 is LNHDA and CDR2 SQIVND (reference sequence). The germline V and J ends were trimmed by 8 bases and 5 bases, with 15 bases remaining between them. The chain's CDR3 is CASRESGYYGYTF. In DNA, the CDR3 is TGTGCCAGTCGCGAGTCCGGATATTATGGCTACACCTTC.

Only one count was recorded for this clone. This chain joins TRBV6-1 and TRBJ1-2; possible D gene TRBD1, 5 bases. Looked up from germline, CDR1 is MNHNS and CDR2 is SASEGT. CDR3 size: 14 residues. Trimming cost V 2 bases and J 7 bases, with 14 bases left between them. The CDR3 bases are TGTGCCAGCAGTGAAAGTGACTTGAGGGGTGGCTACACCTTC. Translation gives CASSESDLRGGYTF.

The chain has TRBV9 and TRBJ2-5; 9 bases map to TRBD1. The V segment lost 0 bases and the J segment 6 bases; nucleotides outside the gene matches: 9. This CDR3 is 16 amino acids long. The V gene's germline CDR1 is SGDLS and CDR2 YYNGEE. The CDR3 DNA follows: TGTGCCAGCAGCGTAGCTTCAGGACAGGGGTTTCAGACCCAGTACTTC. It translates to CASSVASGQGFQTQYF.

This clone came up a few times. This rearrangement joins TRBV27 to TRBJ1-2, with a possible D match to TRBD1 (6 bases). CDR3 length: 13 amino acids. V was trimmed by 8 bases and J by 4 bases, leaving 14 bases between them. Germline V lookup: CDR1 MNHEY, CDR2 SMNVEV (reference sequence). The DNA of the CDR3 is TGTGCCAGCGCTCCCGGACAGAGCTATGGCTACACCTTC. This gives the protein CASAPGQSYGYTF.

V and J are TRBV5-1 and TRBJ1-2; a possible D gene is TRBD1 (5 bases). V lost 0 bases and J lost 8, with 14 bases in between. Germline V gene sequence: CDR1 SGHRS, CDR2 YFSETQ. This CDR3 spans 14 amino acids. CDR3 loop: CASSLGQGRGGYTF. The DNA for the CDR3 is TGCGCCAGCAGCTTGGGGCAGGGCCGCGGGGGCTACACCTTC.

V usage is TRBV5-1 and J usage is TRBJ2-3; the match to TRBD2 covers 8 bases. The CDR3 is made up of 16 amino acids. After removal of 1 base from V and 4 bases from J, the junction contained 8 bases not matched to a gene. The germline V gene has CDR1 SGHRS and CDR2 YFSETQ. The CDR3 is CASSLWKAGDSDTQYF. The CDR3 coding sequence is TGCGCCAGCAGCTTGTGGAAAGCGGGAGACTCAGATACGCAGTATTTT.